This T cell receptor (beta chain) was captured by sequencing in a study of CD8 T cells in ankylosing spondylitis. A quantitative 5'-RACE method, one with molecular barcodes, was used to make TCR beta libraries. TCRdb processed the 5' RACE reads anew with MiXCR; each CDR3 protein has one entry. Here the sample spans about 440,000 distinct CDR3 sequences, over 15% being singletons. V was clipped by 5 bases and J by 5 bases; unmatched bases: 14. The CDR3 is 17 amino acids. The germline V gene encodes CDR1 SEHNR and CDR2 FQNEAQ (reference sequence). As for this clonotype: The antigen remains unidentified.

Findings and limits, study-wide: Seven to nine highly homologous variants made up a TCR beta motif, and this motif appeared characteristic of ankylosing spondylitis blood. The authors reported significant enrichment of disease-linked clones in matched ankylosing spondylitis synovial fluid.

J is TRBJ2-1 and V is TRBV7-9; 8 nucleotides line up with TRBD2. The material sequenced was blood, either unsorted or a sorted T cell fraction (not recorded which). The source of this sequence is a male donor with ankylosing spondylitis. For the CDR3, the DNA is TGTGCCAGCAGCCCCCTAGGTGGCGGGAGGCGTGACAATGAGCAGTTCTTC. Amino acids: CASSPLGGGRRDNEQFF. Full variable domain (remainder filled in from reference TRBV7-9 and TRBJ2-1): DTGVSQNPRHKITKRGQNVTFRCDPISEHNRLYWYRQTLGQGPEFLTYFQNEAQLEKSRLLSDRFSAERPKGSFSTLEIQRTEQGDSAMYLCASSPLGGGRRDNEQFFGPGTRLTVL.